This T cell receptor (beta chain) was recovered during a study of blood T cell repertoires in COVID-19. Study-level background: Donors in the United States, Italy and Spain gave samples during acute or convalescent COVID-19.

From germline, CDR1 is MNHEY and CDR2 SMNVEV (reference sequence). V was pared by 6 bases and J by 5 bases, with 22 bases between. The CDR3 length is 16 residues. The method was immunoSEQ multiplex PCR; TCRdb's version includes in-frame clones alone and lacks a portion of them. This sample has a few hundred thousand clones, with about 90% found just once. Participants were aged roughly 18 to 90 years, lived in some 23 US areas, and enrolled virtually. Specimen: PBMCs or T cells enriched from blood (not recorded which). The chain combines TRBV27 with TRBJ2-5; tentatively, D is TRBD1 (5 bases). This receptor was obtained from a woman under 40 who had recovered from COVID-19. DNA for the CDR3: TGTGCCAGCAGAAATAAGGATTGGCCAGGGTTTGAGACCCAGTACTTC. Amino acid sequence: CASRNKDWPGFETQYF.